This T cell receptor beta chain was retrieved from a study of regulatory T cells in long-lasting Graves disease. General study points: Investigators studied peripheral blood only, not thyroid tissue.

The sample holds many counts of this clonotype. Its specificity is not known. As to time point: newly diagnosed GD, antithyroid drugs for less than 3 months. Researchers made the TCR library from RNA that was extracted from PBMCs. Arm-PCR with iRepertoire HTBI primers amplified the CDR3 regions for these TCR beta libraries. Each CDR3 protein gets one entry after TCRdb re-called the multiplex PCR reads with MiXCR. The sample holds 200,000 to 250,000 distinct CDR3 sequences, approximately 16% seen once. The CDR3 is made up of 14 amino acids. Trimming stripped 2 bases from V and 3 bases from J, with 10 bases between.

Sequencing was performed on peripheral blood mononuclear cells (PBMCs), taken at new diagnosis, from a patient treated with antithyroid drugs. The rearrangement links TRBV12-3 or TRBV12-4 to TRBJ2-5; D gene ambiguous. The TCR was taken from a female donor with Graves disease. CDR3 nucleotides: TGTGCCAGCAGTTTAAGTACAGCTAAAGAGACCCAGTACTTC. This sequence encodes CASSLSTAKETQYF.